This record looks at one TCR beta chain sequence and its context. This entry belongs to a study of blood T cell repertoires in COVID-19. About the research overall: Sites across the United States, Italy and Spain contributed samples from acute and convalescent COVID-19. The analysed material was cDNA or gDNA that came from T cells, B-cell-depleted T cells, or PBMCs.

Original data processing: Amplification with reference gene primers provided the estimates of nucleated cell counts. Sequencing was performed with immunoSEQ multiplex PCR; in TCRdb, only in-frame clones are kept and a portion is missing. V and J calls and clone size are given by that table; D and trimming were obtained from the DNA. The sample contains around 37,000 clones, around 90% of which appear only once. Germline V gene data show CDR1 as SGDLS and CDR2 as YYNGEE. The V end was cut by 0 bases, the J end by 3 bases, with 13 bases between. CDR3 length equals 15 residues. The V call is TRBV9, the J call TRBJ2-7, with a possible D match to TRBD1 (6 bases). The sample consisted of peripheral blood. The origin of this receptor is a man in his fifties or sixties with acute or convalescent COVID-19. CDR3 region: CASSVARDNDYEQYF. The CDR3, as DNA: TGTGCCAGCAGCGTAGCCCGGGACAATGACTACGAGCAGTACTTC.